The 4 T cell receptor beta chains reported below all come from one sample, sequenced in a study of graft-versus-host responses after intestinal transplantation. What these receptors recognize is not known. The method was immunoSEQ multiplex PCR; TCRdb's version includes in-frame clones alone and lacks a portion of them. Of 30,000 to 45,000 clones in the sample, roughly 93% were seen once. Sequenced material: unstimulated CD8+ T cells sorted from spleen or lymph node cells, taken before transplant. Receptor source: a human donor who was the organ donor for an intestinal transplant.

V and J are TRBV2 and TRBJ2-7, with 9 bases matching TRBD1. Germline CDR1 and CDR2: SNHLY and FYNNEI. The length of the CDR3 is 13 residues. Losses at the gene ends were 10 bases for V and 2 bases for J; bases not matched to a gene: 6. In nucleotides, the CDR3 is TGTGCCACCCCGGGACAGGGCCCCTACGAGCAGTACTTC. It yields the protein CATPGQGPYEQYF.

To note about this clone: The junction departs from germline at one end; a sequencing error may be responsible. The V call is TRBV25-1, the J call TRBJ2-1; the match to TRBD2 covers 7 bases. Germline CDR1 and CDR2: MGHDK and SYGVNS. This CDR3 is built from 13 residues. CDR3 nucleotide sequence: TGTGCCAGCAGCGAATGGGGGGGCAATGAGCAGTTCTTC. Its protein is CASSEWGGNEQFF. The whole variable domain, remainder taken from reference TRBV25-1 and TRBJ2-1, is EADIYQTPRYLVIGTGKKITLECSQTMGHDKMYWYQQDPGMELHLIHYSYGVNSTEKGDLSSESTVSRIRTEHFPLTLESARPSHTSQYLCASSEWGGNEQFFGPGTRLTVL.

The chain carries TRBV4-1 and TRBJ2-3, with D maybe TRBD1 (5 bases). Trimming shortened V by 0 bases and J by 4 bases, and 11 bases separated the two germline ends. The CDR3 is made up of 15 amino acids. Per germline, CDR1 MGHRA and CDR2 YSYEKL. The chain's CDR3 is CASSQEGKGSDTQYF. The CDR3 DNA is TGCGCCAGCAGCCAAGAGGGGAAGGGGTCAGATACGCAGTATTTT.

The V gene is TRBV6-6, the J gene TRBJ1-2; 10 nucleotides agree with TRBD1. The ends lost 6 bases at V and 7 bases at J; junction bases unmatched: 5. This CDR3 contains 13 residues. CDR1 MNHNY and CDR2 SVGAGI come from the germline V gene (reference sequence). The CDR3 DNA sequence: TGTGCCAGCAGCCCCGACAGGGGGCTTGGCTACACCTTC. It encodes CASSPDRGLGYTF.